This TCR beta chain was obtained from a study of ipilimumab plus nivolumab after autologous stem cell transplantation. TCRdb keeps only in-frame clones here, not all; method: immunoSEQ multiplex PCR. Of about 40,000 clones in the sample, nearly 95% were seen once. Starting 14 to 28 days after autologous transplant, ipilimumab 1 mg/kg was given. This CDR3 contains 11 residues. Looked up from germline, CDR1 is SGHKS and CDR2 is YYEKEE (reference sequence). V dropped 4 bases and J dropped 9 bases, with 10 bases sitting between them. This clonotype originated in a male donor with multiple myeloma. The chain links TRBV5-5 to TRBJ1-1, with D uncertain. This sample comprised PBMCs, obtained in a trial of ipilimumab plus nivolumab as post-transplant consolidation. The CDR3 sequence: CASSERFQAFF. DNA of the CDR3: TGTGCCAGCAGCGAAAGGTTTCAAGCTTTCTTT.